The clone carrying this TCR beta chain was found many times. This sample is part of a study of Graves' ophthalmopathy and Graves' hyperthyroidism. Amplification of TCR beta CDR3 regions used RNA transcripts. The first-round RT-PCR employed HTBI primers together with the Qiagen OneStep RT-PCR kit. A multiplex PCR was then performed as the second round. MiXCR, applied by TCRdb to the multiplex PCR reads, yields one record per CDR3 protein. The table records about 400,000 distinct CDR3 sequences, 20% to 25% of them present only once. The receptor was isolated from a woman younger than 30 with stable Graves' hyperthyroidism. The sample taken for sequencing was peripheral blood.

CDR3 region: CASSMRAGFNTGELFF. The CDR3, as DNA: TGTGCCAGTAGTATGAGAGCGGGGTTCAACACCGGGGAGCTGTTTTTT. The genes are TRBV19 and TRBJ2-2; 7 bases agree with TRBD2. This CDR3 contains 16 residues. The germline gives CDR1 LNHDA, CDR2 SQIVND (reference sequence). V lost 3 bases and J lost 2; bases outside the gene matches: 6.